This T cell receptor (beta chain) is from a study of T cell repertoires in cytomegalovirus infection. Study-wide context: In public TCR beta signatures, there were indications of both CMV infection and matching HLA type.

J gave up 6 bases and V 5 bases, and 10 bases lay outside the gene matches. The CDR3 length is 15 residues. Study findings and constraints: The cumulative frequency of public TCR beta families identified carriers of CMV plus the relevant HLA. The ex vivo response was dominated by HLA-C-restricted CMV-specific TCR beta clonotypes.

This clonotype was detected many times. Its matching antigen is unknown. One entry per CDR3 protein results from TCRdb running MiXCR on the reads. The table lists around 210,000 distinct CDR3 sequences, approximately 6.7% of them singletons. This TCR was recovered from a human donor in good health (CMV status not recorded). Some clones in this sample may be carry-over from other donors' samples. Sequenced: PBMCs. The chain joins TRBV12-3 or TRBV12-4 to TRBJ1-5; TRBD1 aligns across 7 bases. The CDR3 DNA reads TGTGCCAGCAGTGTCCAGGGGGTAAGAGGTCAGCCCCAGCATTTT. Encoded protein: CASSVQGVRGQPQHF.